This T cell receptor beta chain stems from a study of cytomegalovirus exposure and HLA in healthy donors. Looking at the study overall: Among the 300 to 500 genotyped donors, over 70% were placed in the Caucasian-associated ancestry cluster. Study outcomes and limitations: TCR beta V- and J-gene trimming, according to a later analysis, was linked to a missense DCLRE1C variant. Reportedly, cytomegalovirus status was diagnosed with high sensitivity and specificity. In an earlier analysis, about 87% or about 30%: the productive usage of most TCR beta V segments.

PCR amplification relied on 60 Vbeta primers (plus 13 Jbeta primers). Produced via immunoSEQ multiplex PCR; TCRdb's table is partial and in-frame only. The data contain some 140,000 clones, 80% of them singletons. Trimming left V 5 bases short and J 1 base short, with 11 bases between. The germline gives CDR1 MNHEY, CDR2 SVGAGI. The CDR3 runs 14 residues. This clone occurred a few times. Its antigen is undetermined. The sample taken for sequencing was PBMCs. The sequence was collected from a man aged 30 to 45 in good health and CMV-seropositive. The gene calls are TRBV6-5 and TRBJ1-1, with D uncertain. In DNA, the CDR3 is TGTGCCAGCAGTCAACTAGGATGGAACACTGAAGCTTTCTTT. This sequence encodes CASSQLGWNTEAFF.